The 25 T cell receptor beta chains given below trace back to one sample, sequenced in a study of cytomegalovirus exposure and HLA in healthy donors (dated by TCRdb to about 2017). Libraries were made using the immunoSEQ multiplex PCR assay. For the multiplex PCR, a mixture combining 60 forward primers for TCR Vbeta segments and 13 reverse primers for TCR Jbeta segments was used. In its TCRdb copy, this immuneACCESS table keeps in-frame sequences only and misses some clones. Where compared with another copy, unresolved V genes explain less than half of these, and the others have no known cause. This sample comprises about 120,000 clones, around 86% of them detected only once. The ten largest clones add up to 2% to 2.5% of the sample. The material sequenced was PBMCs. The receptors come from a woman aged 40 to 55 in good health and CMV-seronegative.

CDR3 DNA sequence: TGTGCCAGCAGGAGGGCCGGTGGCGGGGAGCTGTTTTTT. The encoded protein is CASRRAGGGELFF. The chain joins TRBV7-6 to TRBJ2-2, with a tentative D call TRBD2 (5 bases). The ends were cut back, 6 bases at V and 7 bases at J, with 12 bases in the middle. Looked up from germline, CDR1 is SGHVS and CDR2 is FNYEAQ. The CDR3 totals 13 residues.

The chain couples TRBV5-4 to TRBJ2-1; 13 bases match TRBD2. The CDR3 has 18 residues. V lost 10 bases, J lost 2 bases, and 15 bases stayed unmatched. The germline V gene has CDR1 SGHNT and CDR2 YYREEE (reference sequence). CDR3 bases: TGTGCCTTCCACCCGGGACTAGCGGGGCCGGGGCCCTACAATGAGCAGTTCTTC. Amino acid sequence: CAFHPGLAGPGPYNEQFF. Filled out from reference TRBV5-4 and TRBJ2-1, the complete variable domain reads ETGVTQSPTHLIKTRGQQVTLRCSSQSGHNTVSWYQQALGQGPQFIFQYYREEENGRGNFPPRFSGLQFPNYSSELNVNALELDDSALYLCAFHPGLAGPGPYNEQFFGPGTRLTVL.

The CDR3 reads CASSVGVQGMTDTQYF. CDR3 nucleotides: TGTGCCAGCAGCGTAGGAGTACAGGGTATGACAGATACGCAGTATTTT. The gene calls are TRBV9 and TRBJ2-3; TRBD1 is a possible D gene (6 bases). The CDR3 contains 16 residues. V shed 0 bases and J shed 3 bases, with 14 bases lying between them. Germline lookup yields CDR1 SGDLS and CDR2 YYNGEE.

V and J are TRBV18 and TRBJ2-5; D is ambiguous. V was clipped by 5 bases and J by 2 bases, with 9 bases between them. This CDR3 has 13 residues. The germline V gene has CDR1 KGHSH and CDR2 LQKENI. The CDR3 here is CASSDILQETQYF. In DNA, the CDR3 is TGTGCCAGCTCAGACATACTTCAAGAGACCCAGTACTTC.

V and J are TRBV4-2 and TRBJ2-1, with D perhaps TRBD1 (6 bases). V shed 1 base and J shed 4 bases, with 14 bases lying between them. CDR3 length: 16 amino acids. The V gene's germline CDR1 is LGHNA and CDR2 YNFKEQ. The DNA of the CDR3 is TGTGCCAGCAGCCAAGTGCTCGGGACACAGTACAATGAGCAGTTCTTC. Translated: CASSQVLGTQYNEQFF.

The V call is TRBV4-3, the J call TRBJ2-2, with 9 bases fitting TRBD1. This CDR3 comprises 17 residues. Germline CDR1 and CDR2: LGHNA and YSLEER. V trimming: 2 bases; J trimming: 5 bases; junction bases outside the gene matches: 9. This chain's CDR3 is CASSQLLRGQGTGELFF. The DNA of the CDR3 is TGCGCCAGCAGCCAACTTCTCCGAGGACAGGGGACCGGGGAGCTGTTTTTT.

A note on this clone: At one end the junction does not follow the germline gene, possibly because of a read error. The J gene is TRBJ1-6, the V gene TRBV4-1, with 8 bases aligning to TRBD1. Germline CDR1 reads MGHRA; CDR2 reads YSYEKL. The CDR3 totals 15 residues. The CDR3 protein is CASRQGTGRNSPLHF. In DNA, the CDR3 is TGCGCCAGCAGACAAGGGACAGGCCGAAATTCACCCCTCCACTTT.

This chain links TRBV18 with TRBJ2-7, with a weak D call TRBD1 (6 bases). This CDR3 has 16 amino acids. CDR1 and CDR2 (germline): KGHSH, LQKENI. V lost 8 bases and J lost 4, with 24 bases in between. In DNA form, the CDR3 reads TGTGCCAGCGGCCCCCGGGGACAACTAGTTAAATACGAGCAGTACTTC. Translated, it gives CASGPRGQLVKYEQYF.

This clone showed up just once. This chain connects TRBV7-9 to TRBJ2-1, with TRBD2 matching over 8 bases. CDR3 length equals 14 residues. Germline loops: CDR1 SEHNR, CDR2 FQNEAQ (reference sequence). J was trimmed by 4 bases and V by 10 bases; bases with no gene match: 9. The CDR3 loop is CATKSGGEYNEQFF. The CDR3 DNA reads as TGTGCCACCAAAAGCGGGGGAGAGTACAATGAGCAGTTCTTC. Filled out from reference TRBV7-9 and TRBJ2-1, the complete variable domain reads DTGVSQNPRHKITKRGQNVTFRCDPISEHNRLYWYRQTLGQGPEFLTYFQNEAQLEKSRLLSDRFSAERPKGSFSTLEIQRTEQGDSAMYLCATKSGGEYNEQFFGPGTRLTVL.

This clone was recorded once. V and J are TRBV5-6 and TRBJ2-5; tentatively, D is TRBD1 (6 bases). Germline CDR1 reads SGHDT; CDR2 reads YYEEEE. Trimming removed 5 bases from V and 1 base from J, with 15 bases in between. The CDR3 extends over 15 amino acids. CDR3 residues: CASSLRMTGQETQYF. The CDR3 bases are TGTGCCAGCAGTCTTCGTATGACAGGCCAAGAGACCCAGTACTTC.

The sample holds a few counts of this clone. The rearrangement uses TRBV19 and TRBJ2-2; 7 nucleotides line up with TRBD2. With 1 base clipped from V and 7 bases from J, the junction kept 6 bases outside the gene matches. The V gene's germline CDR1 is LNHDA and CDR2 SQIVND (reference sequence). The CDR3 runs 15 residues. The CDR3 spells CASSIGGGRGGELFF. Here the CDR3 DNA reads TGTGCCAGTAGTATAGGCGGCGGGAGAGGCGGGGAGCTGTTTTTT.

This chain uses TRBV9 with TRBJ2-7; D not resolved. In germline, CDR1 is SGDLS, CDR2 YYNGEE. The CDR3 is made up of 14 amino acids. V lost 0 bases and J 1 base, leaving 8 bases between the germline ends. The CDR3 is CASSVDVRSYEQYF. In DNA, the CDR3 is TGTGCCAGCAGCGTAGACGTCAGGTCCTACGAGCAGTACTTC.

The genes are TRBV30 and TRBJ1-6; 8 nucleotides match TRBD1. CDR3 size: 16 residues. Germline loops: CDR1 GTSNPN, CDR2 SVGIG (reference sequence). The J segment lost 8 bases and the V segment lost 3 bases, leaving 12 bases of the junction unmatched. CDR3 DNA sequence: TGTGCCTGGAGCGACCAGCGACAGGGGAATTATTCACCCCTCCACTTT. Translated: CAWSDQRQGNYSPLHF.

The chain couples TRBV5-4 to TRBJ2-1, with 8 positions matching TRBD2. There are 15 residues in the CDR3. V shed 7 bases, J shed 8 bases, and the junction held 14 bases outside the gene matches. CDR1 is SGHNT, CDR2 YYREEE, per germline (reference sequence). This CDR3 is CASAPASGSIYEQFF. In nucleotides, the CDR3 is TGTGCCAGCGCCCCGGCCAGCGGGAGTATCTATGAGCAGTTCTTC. Variable domain in full (rest from reference TRBV5-4 and TRBJ2-1): ETGVTQSPTHLIKTRGQQVTLRCSSQSGHNTVSWYQQALGQGPQFIFQYYREEENGRGNFPPRFSGLQFPNYSSELNVNALELDDSALYLCASAPASGSIYEQFFGPGTRLTVL.

CDR3 DNA sequence: TGCAGCGTTCAGACAGGGGGGGTGTATACGCAGTATTTT. The encoded protein is CSVQTGGVYTQYF. The chain uses TRBV29-1 and TRBJ2-3; the match to TRBD1 covers 9 bases. The CDR3 consists of 13 residues. With V trimmed by 5 bases and J by 7 bases, 7 bases remained unmatched. In germline, CDR1 is SQVTM, CDR2 ANQGSEA.

In DNA form, the CDR3 reads TGTGCCAGCAGTCCCCCGACAGGGGAATCGGATGGCTACACCTTC. It is translated as CASSPPTGESDGYTF. The chain carries TRBV6-6 and TRBJ1-2; 8 bases align to TRBD1. CDR3 length: 15 residues. The V and J ends lost 5 bases and 6 bases, in that order; junction bases with no gene match: 11. Germline CDR1 MNHNY, CDR2 SVGAGI (reference sequence).

The chain has TRBV6-5 and TRBJ2-1, with D hard to call. CDR1 and CDR2 (germline): MNHEY, SVGAGI. V gave up 6 bases and J gave up 5 bases, with 8 bases separating them. The CDR3 consists of 12 residues. CDR3 in amino acids: CASSRSHNEQFF. In nucleotides, the CDR3 is TGTGCCAGCAGCAGGTCCCACAATGAGCAGTTCTTC.

The rearrangement joins TRBV19 to TRBJ2-1; TRBD2 might be the D (5 bases). Germline assignment: CDR1 LNHDA and CDR2 SQIVND (reference sequence). V was clipped by 1 base and J by 15 bases, with 13 bases between them. This CDR3 comprises 12 residues. The CDR3 region has the DNA TGTGCCAGTAGTATAGCGGGCCGGGATCTGTTCTTC. Translated: CASSIAGRDLFF.

V usage is TRBV5-1 and J usage is TRBJ2-2; the match to TRBD2 covers 8 bases. V lost 4 bases to trimming and J lost 0 bases; unmatched junction nucleotides: 8. The germline V gene has CDR1 SGHRS and CDR2 YFSETQ. This CDR3 spans 17 amino acids. The CDR3 spells CASSGTGGPANTGELFF. The CDR3 coding sequence is TGCGCCAGCAGCGGTACGGGAGGGCCAGCGAACACCGGGGAGCTGTTTTTT.

CDR3 region: CAASGGVRTGYQETQYF. DNA of the CDR3: TGTGCCGCCTCGGGGGGCGTACGGACAGGGTACCAAGAGACCCAGTACTTC. V is TRBV19 and J is TRBJ2-5, with TRBD1 as a possible D gene (8 bases). Trimming removed 11 bases at V and 0 bases at J, with 25 bases between. This CDR3 is 17 amino acids long. The germline V gene encodes CDR1 LNHDA and CDR2 SQIVND (reference sequence).

The chain is built from TRBV6-6 and TRBJ1-4, with D tentatively TRBD1 (5 bases). Trimming cost V 0 bases and J 6 bases, with 8 bases left between them. Germline-derived CDR1 and CDR2 are MNHNY and SVGAGI (reference sequence). This CDR3 comprises 14 residues. The CDR3 coding sequence is TGTGCCAGCAGTTACTCGGGGGGAGATGAAAAACTGTTTTTT. This encodes CASSYSGGDEKLFF.

The gene calls are TRBV18 and TRBJ2-3; D is unresolved. The V end lost 8 bases, the J end lost 2 bases, and 5 bases lay between the germline ends. The CDR3 extends over 11 amino acids. Per germline, CDR1 KGHSH and CDR2 LQKENI. The CDR3 bases are TGTGCCAGCACTATCACAGATACGCAGTATTTT. Amino acid sequence: CASTITDTQYF. Drawing the rest from reference TRBV18 and TRBJ2-3, the complete variable domain is NAGVMQNPRHLVRRRGQEARLRCSPMKGHSHVYWYRQLPEEGLKFMVYLQKENIIDESGMPKERFSAEFPKEGPSILRIQQVVRGDSAAYFCASTITDTQYFGPGTRLTVL.

This chain links TRBV4-2 with TRBJ1-3; 7 nucleotides match TRBD1. CDR1 LGHNA and CDR2 YNFKEQ come from the germline V gene. The J segment lost 4 bases and the V segment lost 1 base, leaving 13 bases of the junction unmatched. This CDR3 spans 18 amino acids. For the CDR3, the DNA is TGTGCCAGCAGCCAAGCGGGACAGCGAGGGTCCTTGGGAAACACCATATATTTT. Translated: CASSQAGQRGSLGNTIYF.

The V call is TRBV29-1, the J call TRBJ1-1; perhaps TRBD1 as D (5 bases). V was clipped by 4 bases and J by 7 bases, with 16 bases between them. CDR3 length: 13 amino acids. CDR1 SQVTM and CDR2 ANQGSEA come from the germline V gene. The CDR3 DNA reads TGCAGCGTTGGGTGGGGCAGTGGGGATGAAGCTTTCTTT. This sequence encodes CSVGWGSGDEAFF.

The chain recombines TRBV19 with TRBJ1-2; perhaps TRBD1 as D (5 bases). Trimming took 5 bases from V and 8 from J, leaving 18 bases between them. The CDR3 consists of 14 residues. Germline-derived CDR1 and CDR2 are LNHDA and SQIVND (reference sequence). The CDR3 region has the DNA TGTGCCAGTAGTCCCTCCCCTGGGGCGGGAGGCTACACCTTC. Its protein product is CASSPSPGAGGYTF.